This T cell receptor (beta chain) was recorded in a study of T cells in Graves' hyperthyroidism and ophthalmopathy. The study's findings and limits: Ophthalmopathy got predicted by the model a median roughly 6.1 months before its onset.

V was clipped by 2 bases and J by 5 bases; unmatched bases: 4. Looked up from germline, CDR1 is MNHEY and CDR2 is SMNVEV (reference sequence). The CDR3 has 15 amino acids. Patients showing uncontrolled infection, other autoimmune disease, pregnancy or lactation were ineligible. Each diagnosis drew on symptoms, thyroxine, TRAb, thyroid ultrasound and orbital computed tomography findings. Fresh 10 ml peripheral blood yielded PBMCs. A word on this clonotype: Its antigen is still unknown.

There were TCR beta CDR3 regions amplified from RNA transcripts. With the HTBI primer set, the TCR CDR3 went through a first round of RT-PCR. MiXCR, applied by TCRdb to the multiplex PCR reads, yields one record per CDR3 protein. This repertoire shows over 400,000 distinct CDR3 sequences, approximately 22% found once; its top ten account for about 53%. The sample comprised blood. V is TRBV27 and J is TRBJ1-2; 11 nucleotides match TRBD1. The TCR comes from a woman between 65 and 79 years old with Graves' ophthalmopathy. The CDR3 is CASSLRDRGYYGYTF. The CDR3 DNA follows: TGTGCCAGCAGTTTAAGGGACAGGGGGTATTATGGCTACACCTTC.